This TCR beta chain emerged from a study of cytomegalovirus exposure and HLA in healthy donors. The length of the CDR3 is 12 residues. Germline CDR1 reads GTSNPN; CDR2 reads SVGIG (reference sequence). V dropped 3 bases and J dropped 5 bases, with 8 bases sitting between them. This clone was seen a few times. Its cognate antigen is unknown. Notes on the study in general: HLA alleles were associated with 15,000 to 20,000 TCR beta sequences in a later analysis at 0.05 false discovery rate. The listing of approximately 160 TCR beta chains classed them as cytomegalovirus-associated. Most TCR sequences proved rare, with some public TCRs found in many donors.

The PCR used 60 Vbeta and 13 Jbeta primers. Clones were sequenced by immunoSEQ multiplex PCR, and TCRdb holds only the in-frame ones, with some missing. The sample has approximately 150,000 clones, just under 85% seen once; the top ten hold approximately 9.7%. The specimen sequenced was PBMCs. The genes are TRBV30 and TRBJ1-5; D not resolved. The source is an older woman in good health and CMV-seropositive. CDR3 residues: CAWSGGDQPQHF. DNA of the CDR3: TGTGCCTGGAGCGGAGGTGATCAGCCCCAGCATTTT.